This T cell receptor beta chain emerged from a study of T cell changes during pregnancy in multiple sclerosis. V gave up 5 bases and J gave up 4 bases; unmatched junction bases: 2. The CDR3 runs 15 residues. Germline assignment: CDR1 MDHEN and CDR2 SYDVKM. Some clones are missing from TCRdb's copy, which holds only in-frame ones; the method was immunoSEQ multiplex PCR. The sample shows 50,000 to 75,000 clones, around 90% of them seen only once. This sequence was found in a female donor in good health, enrolled as a control in a pregnancy study. The chain couples TRBV28 to TRBJ2-3; 14 bases are shared with TRBD2. This specimen consisted of peripheral blood, obtained in the third trimester of pregnancy. For the CDR3, the DNA is TGTGCCAGCAGTCGACTAGCGGGAGGGCCAGATACGCAGTATTTT. Protein product: CASSRLAGGPDTQYF.